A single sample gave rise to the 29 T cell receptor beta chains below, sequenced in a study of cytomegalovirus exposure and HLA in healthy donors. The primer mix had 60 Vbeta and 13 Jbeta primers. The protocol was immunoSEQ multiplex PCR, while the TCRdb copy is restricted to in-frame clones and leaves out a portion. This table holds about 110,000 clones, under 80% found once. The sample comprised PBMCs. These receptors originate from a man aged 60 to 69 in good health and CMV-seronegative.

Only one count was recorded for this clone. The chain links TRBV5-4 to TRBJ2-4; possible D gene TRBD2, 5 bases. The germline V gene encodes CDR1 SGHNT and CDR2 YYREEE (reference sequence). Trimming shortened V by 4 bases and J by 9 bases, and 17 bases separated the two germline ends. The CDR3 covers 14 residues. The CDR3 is CASSQLDSYGIQYF. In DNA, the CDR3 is TGTGCCAGCAGCCAACTGGACTCGTATGGCATTCAGTACTTC.

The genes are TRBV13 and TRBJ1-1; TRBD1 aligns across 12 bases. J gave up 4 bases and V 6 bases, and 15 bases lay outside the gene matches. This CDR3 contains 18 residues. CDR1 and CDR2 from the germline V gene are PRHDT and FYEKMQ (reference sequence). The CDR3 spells CASSRIPGQGADGTEAFF. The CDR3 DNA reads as TGTGCCAGCAGTCGAATCCCGGGACAGGGGGCGGACGGCACTGAAGCTTTCTTT.

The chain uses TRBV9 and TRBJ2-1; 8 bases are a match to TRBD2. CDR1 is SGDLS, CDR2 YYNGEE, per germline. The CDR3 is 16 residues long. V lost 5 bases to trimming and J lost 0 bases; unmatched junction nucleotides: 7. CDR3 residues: CASSFSGVSSYNEQFF. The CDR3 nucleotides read TGTGCCAGCAGTTTTAGCGGGGTGAGCTCCTACAATGAGCAGTTCTTC.

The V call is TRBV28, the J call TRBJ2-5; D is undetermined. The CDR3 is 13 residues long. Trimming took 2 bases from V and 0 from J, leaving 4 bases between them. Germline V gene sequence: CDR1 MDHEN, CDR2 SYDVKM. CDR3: CASSLEYQETQYF. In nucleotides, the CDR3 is TGTGCCAGCAGTTTAGAGTACCAAGAGACCCAGTACTTC.

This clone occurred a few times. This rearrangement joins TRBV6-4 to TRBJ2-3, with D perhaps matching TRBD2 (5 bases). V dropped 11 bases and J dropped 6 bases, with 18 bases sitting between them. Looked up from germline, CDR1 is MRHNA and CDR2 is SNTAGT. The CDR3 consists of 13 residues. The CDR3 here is CAFPIEGSDTQYF. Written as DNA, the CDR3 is TGTGCCTTCCCGATTGAGGGTTCGGATACGCAGTATTTT.

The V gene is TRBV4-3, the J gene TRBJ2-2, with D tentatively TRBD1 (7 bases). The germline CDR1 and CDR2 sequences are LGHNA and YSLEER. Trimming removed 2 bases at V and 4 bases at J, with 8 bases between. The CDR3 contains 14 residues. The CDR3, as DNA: TGCGCCAGCAGCCAACAGGGGGGCACCGGGGAGCTGTTTTTT. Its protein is CASSQQGGTGELFF.

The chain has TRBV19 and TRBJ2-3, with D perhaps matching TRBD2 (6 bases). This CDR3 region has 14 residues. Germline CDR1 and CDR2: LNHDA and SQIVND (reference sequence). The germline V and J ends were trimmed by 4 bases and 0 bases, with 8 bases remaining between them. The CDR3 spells CASSTGTSTDTQYF. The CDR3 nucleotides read TGTGCCAGTAGTACCGGGACTAGCACAGATACGCAGTATTTT. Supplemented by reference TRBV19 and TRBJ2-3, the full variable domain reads DGGITQSPKYLFRKEGQNVTLSCEQNLNHDAMYWYRQDPGQGLRLIYYSQIVNDFQKGDIAEGYSVSREKKESFPLTVTSAQKNPTAFYLCASSTGTSTDTQYFGPGTRLTVL.

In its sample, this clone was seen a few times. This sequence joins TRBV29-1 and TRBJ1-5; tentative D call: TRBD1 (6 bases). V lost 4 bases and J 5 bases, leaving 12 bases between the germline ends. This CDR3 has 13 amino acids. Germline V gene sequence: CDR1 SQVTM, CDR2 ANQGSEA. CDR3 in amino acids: CSVGRGFDQPQHF. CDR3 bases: TGCAGCGTTGGCAGGGGCTTTGATCAGCCCCAGCATTTT.

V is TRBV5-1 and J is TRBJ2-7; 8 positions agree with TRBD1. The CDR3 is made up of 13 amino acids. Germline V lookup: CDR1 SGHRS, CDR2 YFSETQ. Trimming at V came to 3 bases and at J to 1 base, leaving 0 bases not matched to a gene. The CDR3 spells CASSWDRSYEQYF. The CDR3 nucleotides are TGCGCCAGCAGCTGGGACAGGTCCTACGAGCAGTACTTC.

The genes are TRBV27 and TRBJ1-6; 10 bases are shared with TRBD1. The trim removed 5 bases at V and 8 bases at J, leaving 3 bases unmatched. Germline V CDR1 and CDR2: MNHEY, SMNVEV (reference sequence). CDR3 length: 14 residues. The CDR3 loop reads CASSTTGGYSPLHF. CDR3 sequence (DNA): TGTGCCAGCAGTACGACAGGGGGCTATTCACCCCTCCACTTT.

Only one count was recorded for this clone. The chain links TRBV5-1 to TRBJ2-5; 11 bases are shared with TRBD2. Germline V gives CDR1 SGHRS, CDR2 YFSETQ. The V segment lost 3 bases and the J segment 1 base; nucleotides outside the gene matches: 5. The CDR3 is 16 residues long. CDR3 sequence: CASSSRLAGPQETQYF. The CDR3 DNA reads TGCGCCAGCAGCTCCAGACTAGCGGGGCCCCAAGAGACCCAGTACTTC.

CDR3 bases: TGTGCCAGCAGATTTAGGACAGGAGCCACCGGGGAGCTGTTTTTT. The encoded protein is CASRFRTGATGELFF. This rearrangement joins TRBV4-2 to TRBJ2-2; 7 positions agree with TRBD1. The V gene's germline CDR1 is LGHNA and CDR2 YNFKEQ. The CDR3 sequence is 15 residues long. V was clipped by 6 bases and J by 4 bases; unmatched bases: 8.

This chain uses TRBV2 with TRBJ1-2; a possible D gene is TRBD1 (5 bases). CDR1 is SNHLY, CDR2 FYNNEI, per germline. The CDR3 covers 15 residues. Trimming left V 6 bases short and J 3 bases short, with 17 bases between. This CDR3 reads CASRRTAGDDYGYTF. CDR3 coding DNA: TGTGCCAGCAGGAGAACGGCGGGGGATGACTATGGCTACACCTTC.

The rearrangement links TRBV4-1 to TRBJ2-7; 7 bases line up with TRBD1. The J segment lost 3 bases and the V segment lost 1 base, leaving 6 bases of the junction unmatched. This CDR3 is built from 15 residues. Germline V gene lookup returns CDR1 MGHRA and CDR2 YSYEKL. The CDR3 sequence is CASSQVFGTVYEQYV. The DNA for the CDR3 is TGCGCCAGCAGCCAAGTGTTCGGGACAGTCTACGAGCAGTACGTC.

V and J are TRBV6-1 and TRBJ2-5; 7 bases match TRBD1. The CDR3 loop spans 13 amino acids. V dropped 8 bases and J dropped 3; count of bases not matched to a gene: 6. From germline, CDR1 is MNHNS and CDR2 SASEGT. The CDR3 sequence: CASARDSKETQYF. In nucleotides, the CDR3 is TGTGCCAGCGCCCGGGACAGTAAAGAGACCCAGTACTTC.

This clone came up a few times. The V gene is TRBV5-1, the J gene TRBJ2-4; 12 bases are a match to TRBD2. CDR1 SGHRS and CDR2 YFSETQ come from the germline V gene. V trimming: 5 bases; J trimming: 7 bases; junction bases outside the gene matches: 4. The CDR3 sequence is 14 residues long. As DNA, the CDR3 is TGCGCCAGCAGGTCTAGCGGGGGGGTGAACATTCAGTACTTC. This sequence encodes CASRSSGGVNIQYF.

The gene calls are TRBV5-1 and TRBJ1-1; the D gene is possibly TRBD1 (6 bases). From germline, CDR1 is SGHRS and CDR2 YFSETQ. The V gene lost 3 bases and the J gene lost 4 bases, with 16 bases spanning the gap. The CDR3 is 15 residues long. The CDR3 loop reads CASSWGWTAATEAFF. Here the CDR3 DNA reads TGCGCCAGCAGCTGGGGGTGGACAGCCGCCACTGAAGCTTTCTTT.

DNA of the CDR3: TGCGCCAGCAGCTTGGAGGGGACATCCACTTCCGGGGTCGAGACCCAGTACTTC. Translation gives CASSLEGTSTSGVETQYF. The V and J genes are TRBV5-1 and TRBJ2-5, with D tentatively TRBD1 (6 bases). The CDR3 is 18 residues long. The ends were cut back, 0 bases at V and 5 bases at J, with 23 bases in the middle. CDR1 SGHRS and CDR2 YFSETQ come from the germline V gene.

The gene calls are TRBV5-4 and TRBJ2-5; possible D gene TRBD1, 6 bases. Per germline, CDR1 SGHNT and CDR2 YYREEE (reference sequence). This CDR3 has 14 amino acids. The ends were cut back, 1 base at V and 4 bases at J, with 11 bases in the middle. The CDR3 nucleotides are TGTGCCAGCAGCTTGAAGACAGGAGGAGAGACCCAGTACTTC. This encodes CASSLKTGGETQYF.

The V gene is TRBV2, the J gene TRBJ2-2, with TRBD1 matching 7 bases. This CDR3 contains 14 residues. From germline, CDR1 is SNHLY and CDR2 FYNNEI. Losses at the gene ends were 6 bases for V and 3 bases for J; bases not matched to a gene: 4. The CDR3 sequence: CASSGQAYTGELFF. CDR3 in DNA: TGTGCCAGCAGCGGACAGGCCTACACCGGGGAGCTGTTTTTT.

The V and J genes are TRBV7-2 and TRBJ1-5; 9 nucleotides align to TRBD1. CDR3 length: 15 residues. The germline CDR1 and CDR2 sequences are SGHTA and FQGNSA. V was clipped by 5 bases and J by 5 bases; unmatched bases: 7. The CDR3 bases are TGTGCCAGCAGCAAAGACAGGGGGGATTATCAGCCCCAGCATTTT. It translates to CASSKDRGDYQPQHF.

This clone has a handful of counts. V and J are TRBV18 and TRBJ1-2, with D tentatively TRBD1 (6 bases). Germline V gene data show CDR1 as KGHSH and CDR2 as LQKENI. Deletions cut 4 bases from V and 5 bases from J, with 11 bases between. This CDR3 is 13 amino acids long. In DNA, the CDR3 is TGTGCCAGCTCACTCGGGGGGGCGTATGGCTACACCTTC. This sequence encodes CASSLGGAYGYTF.

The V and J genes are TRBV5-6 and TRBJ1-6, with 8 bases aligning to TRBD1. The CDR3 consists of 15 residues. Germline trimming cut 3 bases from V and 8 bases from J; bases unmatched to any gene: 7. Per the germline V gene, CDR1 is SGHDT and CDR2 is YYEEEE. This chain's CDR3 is CASSWGDRWDSPLHF. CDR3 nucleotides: TGTGCCAGCAGCTGGGGGGACAGGTGGGATTCACCCCTCCACTTT.

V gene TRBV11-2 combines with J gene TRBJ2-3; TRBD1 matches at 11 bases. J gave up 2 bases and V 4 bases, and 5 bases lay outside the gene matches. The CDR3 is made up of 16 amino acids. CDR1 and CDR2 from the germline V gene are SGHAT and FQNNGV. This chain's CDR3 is CASSWGQGEVTDTQYF. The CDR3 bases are TGTGCCAGCAGCTGGGGACAGGGGGAAGTCACAGATACGCAGTATTTT.

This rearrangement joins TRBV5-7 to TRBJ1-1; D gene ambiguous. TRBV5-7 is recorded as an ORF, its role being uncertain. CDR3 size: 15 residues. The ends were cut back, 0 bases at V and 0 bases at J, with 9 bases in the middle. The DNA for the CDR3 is TGTGCCAGCAGCTTGGAACCGGGAATGAACACTGAAGCTTTCTTT. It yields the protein CASSLEPGMNTEAFF.

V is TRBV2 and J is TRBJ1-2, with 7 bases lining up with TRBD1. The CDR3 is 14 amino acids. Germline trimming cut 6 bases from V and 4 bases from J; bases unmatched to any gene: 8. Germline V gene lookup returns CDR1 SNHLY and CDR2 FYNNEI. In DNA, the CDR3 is TGTGCCAGCAGCCTACAGGGGAGCGGCTATGGCTACACCTTC. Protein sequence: CASSLQGSGYGYTF.

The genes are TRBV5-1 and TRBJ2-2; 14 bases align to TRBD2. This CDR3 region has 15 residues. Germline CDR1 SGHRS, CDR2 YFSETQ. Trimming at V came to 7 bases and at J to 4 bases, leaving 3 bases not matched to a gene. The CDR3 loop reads CASWTSGGPTGELFF. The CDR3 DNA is TGCGCCAGCTGGACTAGCGGGGGGCCCACCGGGGAGCTGTTTTTT.

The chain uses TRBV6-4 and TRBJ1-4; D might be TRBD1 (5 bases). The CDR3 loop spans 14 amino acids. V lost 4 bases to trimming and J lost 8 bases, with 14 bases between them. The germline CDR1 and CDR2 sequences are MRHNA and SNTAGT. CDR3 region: CASSAGGEGEKLFF. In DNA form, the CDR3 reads TGTGCCAGCAGTGCGGGAGGGGAAGGAGAAAAACTGTTTTTT.

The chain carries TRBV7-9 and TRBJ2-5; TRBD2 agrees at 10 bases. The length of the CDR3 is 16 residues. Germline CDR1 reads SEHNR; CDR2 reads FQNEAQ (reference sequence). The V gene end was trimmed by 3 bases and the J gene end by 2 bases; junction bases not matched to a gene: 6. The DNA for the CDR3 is TGTGCCAGCAGCTTCTCAGCGGGGGGGCTTCAAGAGACCCAGTACTTC. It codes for CASSFSAGGLQETQYF.